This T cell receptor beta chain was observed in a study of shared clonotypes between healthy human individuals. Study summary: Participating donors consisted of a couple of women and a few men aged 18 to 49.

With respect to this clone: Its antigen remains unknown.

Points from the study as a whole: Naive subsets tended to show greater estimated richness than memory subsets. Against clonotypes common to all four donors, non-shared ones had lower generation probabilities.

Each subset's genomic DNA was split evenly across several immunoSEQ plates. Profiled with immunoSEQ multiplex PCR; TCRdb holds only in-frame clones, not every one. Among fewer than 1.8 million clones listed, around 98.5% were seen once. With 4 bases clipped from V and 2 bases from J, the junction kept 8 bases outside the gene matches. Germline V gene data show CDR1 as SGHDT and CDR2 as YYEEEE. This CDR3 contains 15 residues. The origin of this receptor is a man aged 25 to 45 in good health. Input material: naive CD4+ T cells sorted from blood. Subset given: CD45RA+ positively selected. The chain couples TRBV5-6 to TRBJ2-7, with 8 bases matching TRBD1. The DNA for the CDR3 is TGTGCCAGCAGCGAATGGACAGGGACGACCTACGAGCAGTACTTC. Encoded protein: CASSEWTGTTYEQYF.